What follows are 25 T cell receptor beta chains derived from one specimen sequenced in a study of early T cells in non-severe SARS-CoV-2 infection (TCRdb year 2021). Receptors were amplified or captured by 5' RACE. Sequencing used a NextSeq 500. Clones were called with MiXCR by TCRdb after fastp trimmed the public reads at Q25, and only in-frame beta chains were retained. Identical CDR3 protein sequences are pooled into one entry, listed with their most common genes and DNA. For this sample the table gives around 61,000 distinct CDR3 sequences, of which less than 15% were detected only once. About 4% of the sample rests with the top ten. The specimen was whole blood, collected at baseline. These receptors came from an adult who was a healthcare worker with PCR-confirmed SARS-CoV-2 infection or an uninfected control (not recorded which).

This chain uses TRBV2 with TRBJ2-7; D possibly matches TRBD1 or TRBD2 (5 bases each). Trimming took 11 bases from V and 4 from J, leaving 15 bases between them. Germline V lookup: CDR1 SNHLY, CDR2 FYNNEI. The CDR3 runs 12 residues. CDR3 protein: CAGRAGHYEQYF. CDR3 DNA sequence: TGTGCCGGGCGGGCAGGGCATTACGAGCAGTACTTC.

V usage is TRBV6-6 and J usage is TRBJ1-2, with 8 nucleotides matching TRBD1. Germline CDR1 and CDR2: MNHNY and SVGAGI (reference sequence). The CDR3 loop spans 13 amino acids. V shed 4 bases and J 6 bases; nucleotides not matched to a gene: 4. The CDR3 spells CASSFQGANGYTF. Here the CDR3 DNA reads TGTGCCAGCAGTTTCCAGGGGGCGAATGGCTACACCTTC.

The rearrangement links TRBV28 to TRBJ2-3; 12 positions agree with TRBD2. The CDR3 has 16 amino acids. J lost 3 bases, V lost 2 bases, and 3 bases had no gene match. The V gene's germline CDR1 is MDHEN and CDR2 SYDVKM. The CDR3 loop reads CASSLLTSGRTDTQYF. Written as DNA, the CDR3 is TGTGCCAGCAGTTTACTTACTAGCGGGAGGACAGATACGCAGTATTTT.

This rearrangement joins TRBV4-2 to TRBJ2-3; D gene unclear. The germline V gene has CDR1 LGHNA and CDR2 YNFKEQ. Deletions cut 0 bases from V and 6 bases from J, with 10 bases between. The CDR3 sequence is 14 residues long. The CDR3 spells CASSQEFHSDTQYF. The CDR3 region has the DNA TGTGCCAGCAGCCAAGAATTCCATTCCGATACGCAGTATTTT.

This clonotype was found a few times. This chain links TRBV3-1 with TRBJ2-7, with TRBD2 matching over 8 bases. Germline loops: CDR1 LGHDT, CDR2 YNNKEL (reference sequence). There are 15 residues in the CDR3. With V trimmed by 1 base and J by 3 bases, 5 bases remained unmatched. The CDR3 reads CASSQASGSFYEQYF. CDR3 DNA sequence: TGTGCCAGCAGCCAAGCCAGCGGGAGTTTCTACGAGCAGTACTTC.

This clonotype occurred a few times. V and J are TRBV29-1 and TRBJ2-2, with a tentative D call TRBD1 (6 bases). The V gene's germline CDR1 is SQVTM and CDR2 ANQGSEA. There are 15 residues in the CDR3. The V end lost 7 bases, the J end lost 1 base, and 16 bases lay between the germline ends. CDR3 in DNA: TGCAGCGGGATTTTCAGGGGCGAGAACACCGGGGAGCTGTTTTTT. This translates into CSGIFRGENTGELFF.

The sample holds a few counts of this clonotype. The germline gene is not matched at one end of the junction; a read error may be the cause. This rearrangement joins TRBV3-1 to TRBJ1-1; weak D call: TRBD1 (6 bases). The germline gives CDR1 LGHDT, CDR2 YNNKEL (reference sequence). The CDR3 is 15 amino acids. CDR3 in amino acids: CASSQGSGGDTEVFF. CDR3 bases: TGTGCCAGCAGCCAAGGATCTGGCGGGGACACTGAAGTTTTCTTT. Drawing the rest from reference TRBV3-1 and TRBJ1-1, the complete variable domain is DTAVSQTPKYLVTQMGNDKSIKCEQNLGHDTMYWYKQDSKKFLKIMFSYNNKELIINETVPNRFSPKSPDKAHLNLHINSLELGDSAVYFCASSQGSGGDTEVFFGQGTRLTVV.

V gene TRBV4-1 combines with J gene TRBJ2-6; possibly TRBD1 or TRBD2 for D (5 bases each). This CDR3 comprises 17 residues. Trimming left V 1 base short and J 3 bases short, with 13 bases between. Germline V gives CDR1 MGHRA, CDR2 YSYEKL. Written as DNA, the CDR3 is TGCGCCAGCAGCCAAGTCCCCGGGGCGGTTGGGGCCAACGTCCTGACTTTC. Its translation: CASSQVPGAVGANVLTF.

The chain links TRBV21-1 to TRBJ1-1. TRBV21-1 is given as a pseudogene. The CDR3 runs 17 residues. DNA for the CDR3: TGTGCTATCATGGTAAACACCCTTTGTGGGAAGAACACTGAAGCTTTCTTT. This sequence encodes CAIMVNTLCGKNTEAFF.

The chain combines TRBV7-7 with TRBJ2-2; D call uncertain. This CDR3 contains 15 residues. V lost 1 base, J lost 1 base, and 7 bases lay in between. Germline lookup yields CDR1 SSHAT and CDR2 FNYEAQ (reference sequence). The chain's CDR3 is CASSLEPGNTGELFF. CDR3 coding DNA: TGTGCCAGCAGCTTAGAACCAGGGAACACCGGGGAGCTGTTTTTT.

This clonotype was detected only once. The J gene is TRBJ1-1, the V gene TRBV29-1; 7 positions match TRBD1. The junction had 10 bases not matched to a gene; V was cut back by 7 bases and J by 2 bases. Germline V gene lookup returns CDR1 SQVTM and CDR2 ANQGSEA. The CDR3 is 14 residues long. CDR3 nucleotide sequence: TGCAGCGCGCTCCCGGGACAGATTAACACTGAAGCTTTCTTT. This encodes CSALPGQINTEAFF.

This clonotype was seen a handful of times. This chain joins TRBV6-1 and TRBJ2-1; no firm D call. Germline CDR1 reads MNHNS; CDR2 reads SASEGT. The CDR3 covers 12 residues. Trimming stripped 6 bases from V and 5 bases from J, with 8 bases between. CDR3 DNA: TGTGCCAGCAGGAGGCAGAACAATGAGCAGTTCTTC. It encodes CASRRQNNEQFF.

The gene calls are TRBV29-1 and TRBJ2-1; D is perhaps TRBD1 (7 bases). The CDR3 is 13 amino acids. Germline V gene lookup returns CDR1 SQVTM and CDR2 ANQGSEA. V was pared by 4 bases and J by 1 base, with 8 bases between. This chain's CDR3 is CSVAGGSYNEQFF. CDR3 nucleotide sequence: TGCAGCGTTGCAGGGGGGTCCTACAATGAGCAGTTCTTC.

This clonotype was seen a few times. The chain joins TRBV12-3 or TRBV12-4 to TRBJ2-2; D ambiguous. The ends were cut back, 8 bases at V and 6 bases at J, with 16 bases in the middle. The CDR3 has 14 residues. The CDR3 spells CASLLAQGPGELFF. CDR3 DNA sequence: TGTGCCAGCCTTTTGGCCCAAGGTCCCGGGGAGCTGTTTTTT.

This clonotype came up a few times. V is TRBV20-1 and J is TRBJ2-1, with a tentative D call TRBD2 (5 bases). V was trimmed by 3 bases and J by 6 bases, leaving 18 bases between them. Germline V lookup: CDR1 DFQATT, CDR2 SNEGSKA (reference sequence). CDR3 length equals 15 residues. CDR3 amino acids: CSARSLAEGFNEQFF. Here the CDR3 DNA reads TGCAGTGCTAGGTCCCTAGCAGAGGGATTCAATGAGCAGTTCTTC.

Ten or more counts support this clonotype. The chain recombines TRBV7-6 with TRBJ2-1, with D unclear. In germline, CDR1 is SGHVS, CDR2 FNYEAQ. V lost 2 bases, J lost 7 bases, and 9 bases lay in between. The CDR3 contains 13 residues. This CDR3 reads CASSLSDLNEQFF. In DNA, the CDR3 is TGTGCCAGCAGCTTATCGGACCTTAATGAGCAGTTCTTC.

This sequence joins TRBV7-9 and TRBJ2-6; possibly TRBD1 for D (6 bases). From germline, CDR1 is SEHNR and CDR2 FQNEAQ (reference sequence). Trimming took off 7 bases at V and 0 bases at J, with 13 bases between the two ends. The CDR3 is made up of 16 amino acids. The CDR3 DNA sequence: TGTGCCAGCACGGGACAAGTTCCCTCTGGGGCCAACGTCCTGACTTTC. It yields the protein CASTGQVPSGANVLTF.

This clonotype came up many times. This sequence joins TRBV19 and TRBJ1-4; TRBD1 matches at 10 bases. CDR1 LNHDA and CDR2 SQIVND come from the germline V gene (reference sequence). The trim removed 8 bases at V and 6 bases at J, leaving 9 bases unmatched. The CDR3 runs 15 residues. The CDR3 loop is CASQSRTGGDEKLFF. In DNA, the CDR3 is TGTGCCAGTCAATCAAGGACAGGGGGAGATGAAAAACTGTTTTTT.

This chain links TRBV7-6 with TRBJ2-1; 10 bases align to TRBD2. Trimming removed 7 bases from V and 8 bases from J; junction bases left unmatched: 14. Per germline, CDR1 SGHVS and CDR2 FNYEAQ. This CDR3 region has 16 residues. In DNA form, the CDR3 reads TGTGCCAGCACCCCAAACAGGGCTAGCGGGAGTGATGAGCAGTTCTTC. Amino acids: CASTPNRASGSDEQFF. The full variable domain, completed using reference TRBV7-6 and TRBJ2-1, is GAGVSQSPRYKVTKRGQDVALRCDPISGHVSLYWYRQALGQGPEFLTYFNYEAQQDKSGLPNDRFSAERPEGSISTLTIQRTEQRDSAMYRCASTPNRASGSDEQFFGPGTRLTVL.

CDR3 region: CSARDSRQGFSPLHF. DNA for the CDR3: TGCAGTGCTAGAGATTCGAGGCAGGGTTTTTCACCCCTCCACTTT. The chain is built from TRBV20-1 and TRBJ1-6; D possibly corresponds to TRBD1 (5 bases). V lost 0 bases, J lost 9 bases, and 15 bases lay in between. The germline V gene has CDR1 DFQATT and CDR2 SNEGSKA (reference sequence). The CDR3 is 15 amino acids.

This clonotype showed up many times. V usage is TRBV12-3 or TRBV12-4 and J usage is TRBJ2-2; perhaps TRBD1 as D (5 bases). The length of the CDR3 is 12 residues. V was clipped by 7 bases and J by 6 bases, with 9 bases between them. The chain's CDR3 is CASNRTPGELFF. The CDR3 DNA reads as TGTGCCAGCAATCGGACACCCGGGGAGCTGTTTTTT.

This chain uses TRBV27 with TRBJ2-7, with D perhaps matching TRBD1 (6 bases). The CDR3 is 15 amino acids. CDR1 is MNHEY, CDR2 SMNVEV, per germline (reference sequence). Trimming left V 0 bases short and J 4 bases short, with 13 bases between. The CDR3 sequence is CASSLSGTGTYEQYF. The DNA for the CDR3 is TGTGCCAGCAGTTTATCAGGCACCGGGACATACGAGCAGTACTTC.

This clonotype was counted between two and nine times. The V gene is TRBV7-3, the J gene TRBJ2-2; D is unclear. The germline CDR1 and CDR2 sequences are SGHTA and FQGTGA. CDR3 size: 12 residues. Trimming removed 5 bases at V and 6 bases at J, with 7 bases between. The CDR3 sequence is CASSPSPGELFF. The DNA of the CDR3 is TGTGCCAGCAGCCCTTCTCCCGGGGAGCTGTTTTTT. Together with reference TRBV7-3 and TRBJ2-2, the CDR3 gives the full variable domain: GAGVSQTPSNKVTEKGKYVELRCDPISGHTALYWYRQSLGQGPEFLIYFQGTGAADDSGLPNDRFFAVRPEGSVSTLKIQRTERGDSAVYLCASSPSPGELFFGEGSRLTVL.

V gene TRBV6-1 combines with J gene TRBJ1-5, with 9 bases lining up with TRBD1. J was trimmed by 7 bases and V by 7 bases; bases with no gene match: 14. Germline V CDR1 and CDR2: MNHNS, SASEGT. The length of the CDR3 is 16 residues. For the CDR3, the DNA is TGTGCCAGCAATATCCGGGACAGGGATGGTTCACAGCCCCAGCATTTT. This gives the protein CASNIRDRDGSQPQHF.

This clonotype has only a few counts. The rearrangement links TRBV24-1 to TRBJ2-1; no clear D gene. The germline V gene encodes CDR1 KGHDR and CDR2 SFDVKD. The CDR3 runs 14 residues. Trimming removed 4 bases at V and 5 bases at J, with 11 bases between. CDR3 coding DNA: TGTGCCACCAGTGAGCCTGGTGGAAACAATGAGCAGTTCTTC. Amino acid sequence: CATSEPGGNNEQFF.